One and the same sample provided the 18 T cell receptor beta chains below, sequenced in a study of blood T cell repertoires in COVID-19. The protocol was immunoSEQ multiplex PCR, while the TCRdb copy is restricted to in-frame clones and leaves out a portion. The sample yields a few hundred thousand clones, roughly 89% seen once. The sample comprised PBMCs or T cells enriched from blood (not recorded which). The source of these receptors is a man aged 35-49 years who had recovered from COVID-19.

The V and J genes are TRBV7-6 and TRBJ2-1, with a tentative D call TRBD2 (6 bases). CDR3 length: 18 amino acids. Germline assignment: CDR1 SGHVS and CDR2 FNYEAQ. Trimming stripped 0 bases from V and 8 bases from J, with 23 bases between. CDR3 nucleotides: TGTGCCAGCAGCTTAGCCTGGCGGGATAGGTTCCCCCGGGATGAGCAGTTCTTC. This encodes CASSLAWRDRFPRDEQFF.

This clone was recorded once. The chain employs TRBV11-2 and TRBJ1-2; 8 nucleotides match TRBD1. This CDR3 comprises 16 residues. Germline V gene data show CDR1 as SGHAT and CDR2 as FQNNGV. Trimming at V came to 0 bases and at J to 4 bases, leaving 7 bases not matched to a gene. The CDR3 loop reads CASSLDRTGGRYGYTF. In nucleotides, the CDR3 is TGTGCCAGCAGCTTAGATCGCACAGGGGGACGCTATGGCTACACCTTC.

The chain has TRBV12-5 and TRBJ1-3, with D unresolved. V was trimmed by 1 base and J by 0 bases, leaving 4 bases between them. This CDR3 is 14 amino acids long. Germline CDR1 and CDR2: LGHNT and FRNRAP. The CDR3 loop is CASGLGGSGNTIYF. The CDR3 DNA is TGTGCTAGTGGTTTGGGAGGCTCTGGAAACACCATATATTTT.

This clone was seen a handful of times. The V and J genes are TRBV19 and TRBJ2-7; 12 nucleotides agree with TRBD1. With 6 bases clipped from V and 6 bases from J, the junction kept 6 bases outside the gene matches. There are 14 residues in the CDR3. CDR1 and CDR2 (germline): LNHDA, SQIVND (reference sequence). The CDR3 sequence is CASRPGQGAFEQYF. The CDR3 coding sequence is TGTGCCAGTAGGCCGGGACAGGGGGCCTTCGAGCAGTACTTC.

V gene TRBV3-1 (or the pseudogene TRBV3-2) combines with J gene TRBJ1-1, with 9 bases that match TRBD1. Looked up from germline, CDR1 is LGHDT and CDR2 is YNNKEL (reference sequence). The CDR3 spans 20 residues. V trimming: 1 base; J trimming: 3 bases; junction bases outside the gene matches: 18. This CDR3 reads CASSQARGGQGRARDTEAFF. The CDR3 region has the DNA TGTGCCAGCAGCCAAGCTAGAGGGGGACAGGGACGGGCCCGGGACACTGAAGCTTTCTTT.

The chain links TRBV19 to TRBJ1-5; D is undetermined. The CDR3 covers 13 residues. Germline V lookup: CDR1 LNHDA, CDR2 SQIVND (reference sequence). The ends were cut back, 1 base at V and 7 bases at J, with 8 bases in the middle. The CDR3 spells CASSIGRGQPQHF. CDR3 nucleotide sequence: TGTGCCAGTAGTATAGGTAGAGGGCAGCCCCAGCATTTT.

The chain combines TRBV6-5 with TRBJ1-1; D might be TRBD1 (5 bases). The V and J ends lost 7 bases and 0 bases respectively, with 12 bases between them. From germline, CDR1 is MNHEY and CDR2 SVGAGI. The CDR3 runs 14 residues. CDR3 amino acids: CASTPAGMNTEAFF. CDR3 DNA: TGTGCCAGCACCCCCGCAGGGATGAACACTGAAGCTTTCTTT.

The CDR3 sequence: CSVISGRVNTGELFF. The CDR3 DNA sequence: TGCAGCGTCATTAGCGGGAGGGTAAACACCGGGGAGCTGTTTTTT. This chain joins TRBV29-1 and TRBJ2-2; 11 nucleotides align to TRBD2. The CDR3 spans 15 residues. The V gene's germline CDR1 is SQVTM and CDR2 ANQGSEA. The J segment lost 2 bases and the V segment lost 6 bases, leaving 5 bases of the junction unmatched.

The CDR3 DNA reads as TGTGCCAGCAGCCAAGACGTTGTCGCTAGCGGGGGAAAGAAGACCCAGTACTTC. Protein: CASSQDVVASGGKKTQYF. V is TRBV14 and J is TRBJ2-5; 10 bases are shared with TRBD2. The CDR3 contains 18 residues. CDR1 is SGHDN, CDR2 FVKESK, per germline. The ends lost 0 bases at V and 6 bases at J; junction bases unmatched: 13.

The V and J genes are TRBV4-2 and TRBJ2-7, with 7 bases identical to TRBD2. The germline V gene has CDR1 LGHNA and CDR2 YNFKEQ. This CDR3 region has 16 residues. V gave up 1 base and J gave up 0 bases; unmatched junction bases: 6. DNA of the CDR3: TGTGCCAGCAGCCAAGCGCCGGGACTAAGCTCCTACGAGCAGTACTTC. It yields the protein CASSQAPGLSSYEQYF.

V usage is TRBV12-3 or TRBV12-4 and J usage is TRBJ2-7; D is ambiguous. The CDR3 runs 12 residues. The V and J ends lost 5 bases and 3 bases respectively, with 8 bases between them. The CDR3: CASSPSGYEQYF. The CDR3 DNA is TGTGCCAGCAGTCCCTCAGGCTACGAGCAGTACTTC.

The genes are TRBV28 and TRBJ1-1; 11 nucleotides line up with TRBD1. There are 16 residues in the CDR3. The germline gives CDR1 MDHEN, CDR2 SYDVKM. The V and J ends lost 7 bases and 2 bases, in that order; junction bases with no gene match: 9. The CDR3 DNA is TGTGCCAGCAACAGATCCGGACAGGGGGCCAACACTGAAGCTTTCTTT. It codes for CASNRSGQGANTEAFF.

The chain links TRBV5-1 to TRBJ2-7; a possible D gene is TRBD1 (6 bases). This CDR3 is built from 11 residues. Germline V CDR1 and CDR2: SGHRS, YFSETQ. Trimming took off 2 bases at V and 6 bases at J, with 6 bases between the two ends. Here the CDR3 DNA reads TGCGCCAGCAGCTTACAGGGCGAGCAGTACTTC. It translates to CASSLQGEQYF.

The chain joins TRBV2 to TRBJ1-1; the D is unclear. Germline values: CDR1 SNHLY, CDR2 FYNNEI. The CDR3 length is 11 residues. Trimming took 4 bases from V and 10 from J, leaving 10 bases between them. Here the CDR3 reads CASSVVLRAFF. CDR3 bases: TGTGCCAGCAGTGTAGTTTTGAGAGCTTTCTTT.

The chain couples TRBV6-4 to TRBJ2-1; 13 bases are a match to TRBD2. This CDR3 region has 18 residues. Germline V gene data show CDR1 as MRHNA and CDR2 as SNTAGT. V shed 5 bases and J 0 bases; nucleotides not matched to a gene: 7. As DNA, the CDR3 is TGTGCCAGCAGTCCAGGGACTAGCGGGGAATTCTCCTACAATGAGCAGTTCTTC. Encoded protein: CASSPGTSGEFSYNEQFF.

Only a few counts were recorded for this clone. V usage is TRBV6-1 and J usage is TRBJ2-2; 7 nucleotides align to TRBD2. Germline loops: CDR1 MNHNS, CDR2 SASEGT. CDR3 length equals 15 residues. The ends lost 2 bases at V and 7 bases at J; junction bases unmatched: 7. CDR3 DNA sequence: TGTGCCAGCAGTGAAACCTCGGGAGGCGGCGGGGAGCTGTTTTTT. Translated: CASSETSGGGGELFF.

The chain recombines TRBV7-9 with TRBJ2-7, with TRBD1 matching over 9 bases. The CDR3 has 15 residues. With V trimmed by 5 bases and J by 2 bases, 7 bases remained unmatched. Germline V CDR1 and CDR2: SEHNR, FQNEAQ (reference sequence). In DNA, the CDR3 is TGTGCCAGCAGCAACTCGGGACAGGGTGCCTACGAGCAGTACTTC. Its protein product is CASSNSGQGAYEQYF.

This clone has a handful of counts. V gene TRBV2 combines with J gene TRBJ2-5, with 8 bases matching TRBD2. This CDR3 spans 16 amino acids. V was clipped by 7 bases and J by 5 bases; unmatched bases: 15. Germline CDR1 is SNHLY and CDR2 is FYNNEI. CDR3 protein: CASIEGGGRFRETQYF. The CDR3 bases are TGTGCCAGCATTGAGGGCGGGGGGCGGTTTCGGGAGACCCAGTACTTC.